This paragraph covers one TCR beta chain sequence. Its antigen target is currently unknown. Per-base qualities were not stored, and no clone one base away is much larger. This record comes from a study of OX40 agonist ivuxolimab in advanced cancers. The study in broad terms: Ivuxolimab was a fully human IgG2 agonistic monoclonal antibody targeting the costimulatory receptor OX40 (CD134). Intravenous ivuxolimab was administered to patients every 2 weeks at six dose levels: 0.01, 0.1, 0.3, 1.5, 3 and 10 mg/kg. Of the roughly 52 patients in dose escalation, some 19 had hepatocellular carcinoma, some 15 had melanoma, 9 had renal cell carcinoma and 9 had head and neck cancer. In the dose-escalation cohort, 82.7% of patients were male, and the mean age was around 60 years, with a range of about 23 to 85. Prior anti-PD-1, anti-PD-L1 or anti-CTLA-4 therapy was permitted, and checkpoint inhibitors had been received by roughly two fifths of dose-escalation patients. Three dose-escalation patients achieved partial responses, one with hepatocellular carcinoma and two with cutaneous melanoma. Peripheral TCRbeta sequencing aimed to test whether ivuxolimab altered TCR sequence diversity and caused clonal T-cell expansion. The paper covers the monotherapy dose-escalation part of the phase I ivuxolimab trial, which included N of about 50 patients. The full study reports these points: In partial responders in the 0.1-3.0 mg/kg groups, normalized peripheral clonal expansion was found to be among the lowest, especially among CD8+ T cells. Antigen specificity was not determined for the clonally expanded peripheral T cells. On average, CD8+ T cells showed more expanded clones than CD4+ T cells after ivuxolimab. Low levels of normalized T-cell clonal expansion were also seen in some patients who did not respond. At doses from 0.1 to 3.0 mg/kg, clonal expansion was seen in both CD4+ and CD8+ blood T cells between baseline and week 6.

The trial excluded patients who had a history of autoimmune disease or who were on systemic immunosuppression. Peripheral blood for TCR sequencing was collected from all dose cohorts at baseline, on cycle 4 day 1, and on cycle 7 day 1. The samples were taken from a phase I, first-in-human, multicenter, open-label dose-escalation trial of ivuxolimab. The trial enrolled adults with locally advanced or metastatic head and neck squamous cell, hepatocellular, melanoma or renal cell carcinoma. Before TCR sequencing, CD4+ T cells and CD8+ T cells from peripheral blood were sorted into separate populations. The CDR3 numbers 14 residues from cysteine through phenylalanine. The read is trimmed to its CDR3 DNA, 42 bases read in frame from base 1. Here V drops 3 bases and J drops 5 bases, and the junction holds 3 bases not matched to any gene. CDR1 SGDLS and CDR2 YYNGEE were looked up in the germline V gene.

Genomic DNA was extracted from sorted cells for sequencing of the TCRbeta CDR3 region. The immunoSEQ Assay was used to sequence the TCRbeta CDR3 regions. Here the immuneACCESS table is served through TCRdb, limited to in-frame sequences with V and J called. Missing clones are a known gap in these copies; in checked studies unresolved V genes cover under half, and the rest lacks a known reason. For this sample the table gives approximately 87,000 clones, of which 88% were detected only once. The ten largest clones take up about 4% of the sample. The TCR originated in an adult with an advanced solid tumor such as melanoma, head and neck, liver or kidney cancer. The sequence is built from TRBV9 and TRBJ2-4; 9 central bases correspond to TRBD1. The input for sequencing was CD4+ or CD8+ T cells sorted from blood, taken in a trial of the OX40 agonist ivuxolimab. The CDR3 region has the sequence CASSARDRENIQYF. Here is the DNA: TGTGCCAGCAGCGCCCGGGACAGGGAAAACATTCAGTACTTC.